Listed here are 14 T cell receptor beta chains from one sample, sequenced in a study of immune evolution from preneoplasia to lung adenocarcinoma. Data came from immunoSEQ multiplex PCR; TCRdb stores just in-frame clones and leaves some out. Among tens of thousands of clones listed, around 70% were seen once. Input material: FFPE invasive lung adenocarcinoma tissue. The origin of the receptors is a person in their 60s with invasive lung adenocarcinoma. Some clones in this sample may be carry-over from other donors' samples.

V gene TRBV5-1 combines with J gene TRBJ2-3, with D tentatively TRBD1 (6 bases). In germline, CDR1 is SGHRS, CDR2 YFSETQ. The CDR3 is made up of 15 amino acids. Trimming removed 0 bases at V and 0 bases at J, with 8 bases between. This CDR3 reads CASSLDRVSTDTQYF. The CDR3 nucleotides are TGCGCCAGCAGCTTGGACAGGGTGAGCACAGATACGCAGTATTTT.

The chain links TRBV9 to TRBJ2-7; D gene unclear. The CDR3 is 18 amino acids. In germline, CDR1 is SGDLS, CDR2 YYNGEE. The V end was cut by 8 bases, the J end by 4 bases, with 31 bases between. The CDR3 coding sequence is TGTGCCAGTACCCTGCGAGACAACGGATATAGGATGGTGTACGAGCAGTACTTC. Translation gives CASTLRDNGYRMVYEQYF.

This clone has a handful of counts. Other nucleotide sequences in the sample specify the same CDR3. The chain employs TRBV5-1 and TRBJ1-5; D gene unclear. Trimming took off 2 bases at V and 5 bases at J, with 8 bases between the two ends. This CDR3 comprises 13 residues. Germline V lookup: CDR1 SGHRS, CDR2 YFSETQ. The CDR3 protein is CASSLSPDQPQHF. The CDR3 region has the DNA TGCGCCAGCAGCTTAAGTCCGGATCAGCCCCAGCATTTT.

The chain recombines TRBV18 with TRBJ2-7; 9 bases map to TRBD1. The CDR3 is 14 amino acids. After removal of 5 bases from V and 2 bases from J, the junction contained 4 bases not matched to a gene. The V gene's germline CDR1 is KGHSH and CDR2 LQKENI. The chain's CDR3 is CASSKGQGPYEQYF. For the CDR3, the DNA is TGTGCCAGCTCAAAGGGACAGGGCCCCTACGAGCAGTACTTC. The full variable domain, with the rest looked up from reference TRBV18 and TRBJ2-7, is NAGVMQNPRHLVRRRGQEARLRCSPMKGHSHVYWYRQLPEEGLKFMVYLQKENIIDESGMPKERFSAEFPKEGPSILRIQQVVRGDSAAYFCASSKGQGPYEQYFGPGTRLTVT.

This clone was counted between two and nine times. This chain uses TRBV11-2 with TRBJ2-1; possibly TRBD1 for D (6 bases). V dropped 5 bases and J dropped 6 bases, with 17 bases sitting between them. The CDR3 runs to 15 residues. Per the germline V gene, CDR1 is SGHAT and CDR2 is FQNNGV. The CDR3 region is CASSGLGQRGNEQFF. DNA of the CDR3: TGTGCCAGCAGCGGGCTTGGACAGAGAGGCAATGAGCAGTTCTTC.

V gene TRBV2 combines with J gene TRBJ1-5; 8 bases match TRBD1. CDR1 is SNHLY and CDR2 is FYNNEI in the germline V gene. V was clipped by 6 bases and J by 6 bases; unmatched bases: 7. The CDR3 is made up of 14 amino acids. The CDR3 DNA is TGTGCCAGCAGCCCCAGGGGGCAGGGTCAGCCCCAGCATTTT. Translating it yields CASSPRGQGQPQHF.

The chain combines TRBV6-1 with TRBJ2-7; D may match TRBD1 or TRBD2 (5 bases each). Germline-derived CDR1 and CDR2 are MNHNS and SASEGT. The ends were cut back, 0 bases at V and 7 bases at J, with 13 bases in the middle. The CDR3 runs 14 residues. This CDR3 reads CASSEAPSWGEQYF. Here the CDR3 DNA reads TGTGCCAGCAGTGAAGCCCCTTCTTGGGGGGAGCAGTACTTC.

This clone appeared a single time. V usage is TRBV7-2 and J usage is TRBJ2-1; 9 positions match TRBD2. With V trimmed by 1 base and J by 6 bases, 7 bases remained unmatched. The CDR3 totals 16 residues. Germline V gene data show CDR1 as SGHTA and CDR2 as FQGNSA. The CDR3 loop reads CASSLGSGRIPNEQFF. Written as DNA, the CDR3 is TGTGCCAGCAGCTTAGGCAGCGGGAGGATACCCAATGAGCAGTTCTTC.

The chain has TRBV19 and TRBJ2-1; 12 bases are a match to TRBD2. CDR3 length equals 15 residues. V shed 5 bases and J 4 bases; nucleotides not matched to a gene: 3. Germline CDR1 is LNHDA and CDR2 is SQIVND (reference sequence). The CDR3 DNA is TGTGCCAGTAGTGATACTAGCGGGAGGTACAATGAGCAGTTCTTC. It is translated as CASSDTSGRYNEQFF.

The V and J genes are TRBV7-2 and TRBJ1-1; D is uncertain. The germline V and J ends were trimmed by 1 base and 0 bases, with 3 bases remaining between them. Germline CDR1 reads SGHTA; CDR2 reads FQGNSA. The CDR3 length is 13 residues. As DNA, the CDR3 is TGTGCCAGCAGCTTAGAGCTGAACACTGAAGCTTTCTTT. This codes for CASSLELNTEAFF.

J is TRBJ1-4 and V is TRBV7-9; TRBD1 aligns across 7 bases. Trimming at V came to 3 bases and at J to 3 bases, leaving 4 bases not matched to a gene. The CDR3 extends over 15 amino acids. Per germline, CDR1 SEHNR and CDR2 FQNEAQ (reference sequence). This CDR3 reads CASSFPGQPNEKLFF. CDR3 coding DNA: TGTGCCAGCAGCTTCCCGGGACAGCCTAATGAAAAACTGTTTTTT.

The chain is built from TRBV30 and TRBJ2-3; D call uncertain. CDR1 is GTSNPN and CDR2 is SVGIG in the germline V gene (reference sequence). V was pared by 4 bases and J by 3 bases, with 11 bases between. The CDR3 loop spans 13 amino acids. The CDR3 nucleotides are TGTGCCTGGAAAGTTCTGGGGACAGATACGCAGTATTTT. Residues: CAWKVLGTDTQYF.

The gene calls are TRBV28 and TRBJ2-3; 11 positions agree with TRBD2. This CDR3 contains 15 residues. V shed 4 bases, J shed 4 bases, and the junction held 4 bases outside the gene matches. Germline V gene data show CDR1 as MDHEN and CDR2 as SYDVKM. The CDR3 bases are TGTGCCAGCAGTTCTCTAGCGGGGGGAGCAGATACGCAGTATTTT. Translating it yields CASSSLAGGADTQYF. The full variable domain, in which reference TRBV28 and TRBJ2-3 provide the parts outside the CDR3, is DVKVTQSSRYLVKRTGEKVFLECVQDMDHENMFWYRQDPGLGLRLIYFSYDVKMKEKGDIPEGYSVSREKKERFSLILESASTNQTSMYLCASSSLAGGADTQYFGPGTRLTVL.

A few counts support this clone. The chain recombines TRBV29-1 with TRBJ2-5, with D possibly TRBD2 on 8 matching bases. The V and J ends lost 6 bases and 5 bases respectively, with 16 bases between them. There are 13 residues in the CDR3. Looked up from germline, CDR1 is SQVTM and CDR2 is ANQGSEA. CDR3 protein: CSVGTAGVETQYF. The CDR3 bases are TGCAGCGTGGGGACAGCGGGGGTGGAGACCCAGTACTTC.